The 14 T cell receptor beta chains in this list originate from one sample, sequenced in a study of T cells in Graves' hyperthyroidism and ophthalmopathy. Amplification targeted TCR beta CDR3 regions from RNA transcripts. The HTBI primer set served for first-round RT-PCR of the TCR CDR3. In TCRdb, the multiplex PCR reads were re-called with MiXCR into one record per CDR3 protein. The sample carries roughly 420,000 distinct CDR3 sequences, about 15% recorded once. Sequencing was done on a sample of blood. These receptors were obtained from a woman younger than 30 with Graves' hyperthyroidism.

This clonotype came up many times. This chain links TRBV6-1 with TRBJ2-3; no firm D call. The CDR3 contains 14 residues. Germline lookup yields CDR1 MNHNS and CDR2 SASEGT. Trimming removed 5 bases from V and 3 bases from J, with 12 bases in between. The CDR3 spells CASSHSLVTDTQYF. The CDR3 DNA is TGTGCCAGCAGTCATTCGCTAGTTACAGATACGCAGTATTTT.

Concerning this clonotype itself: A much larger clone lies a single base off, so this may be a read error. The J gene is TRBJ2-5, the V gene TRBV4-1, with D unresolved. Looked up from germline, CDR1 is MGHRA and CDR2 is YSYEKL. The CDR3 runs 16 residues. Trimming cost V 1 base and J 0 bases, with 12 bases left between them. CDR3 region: CASSQVNADDQETQYF. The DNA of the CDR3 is TGCGCCAGCAGCCAAGTGAACGCGGATGACCAAGAGACCCAGTACTTC.

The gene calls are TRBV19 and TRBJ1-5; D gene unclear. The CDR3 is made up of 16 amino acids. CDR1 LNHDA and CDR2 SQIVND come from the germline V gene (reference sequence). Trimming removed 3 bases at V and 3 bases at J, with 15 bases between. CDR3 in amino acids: CASSISWYTHNQPQHF. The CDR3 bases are TGTGCCAGTAGTATTAGTTGGTACACTCACAATCAGCCCCAGCATTTT.

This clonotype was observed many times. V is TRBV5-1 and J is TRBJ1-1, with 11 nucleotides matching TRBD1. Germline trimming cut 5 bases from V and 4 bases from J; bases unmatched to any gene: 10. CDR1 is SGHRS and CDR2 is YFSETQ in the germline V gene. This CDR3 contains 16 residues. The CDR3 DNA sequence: TGCGCCAGCAGACAGGACAGGGGGCAAGGAAGCACTGAAGCTTTCTTT. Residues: CASRQDRGQGSTEAFF.

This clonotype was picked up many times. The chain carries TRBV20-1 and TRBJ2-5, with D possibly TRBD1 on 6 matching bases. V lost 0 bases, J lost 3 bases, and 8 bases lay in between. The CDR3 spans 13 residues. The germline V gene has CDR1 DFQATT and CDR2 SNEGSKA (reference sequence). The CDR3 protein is CSAREQGKETQYF. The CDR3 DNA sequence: TGCAGTGCTAGAGAACAGGGTAAAGAGACCCAGTACTTC.

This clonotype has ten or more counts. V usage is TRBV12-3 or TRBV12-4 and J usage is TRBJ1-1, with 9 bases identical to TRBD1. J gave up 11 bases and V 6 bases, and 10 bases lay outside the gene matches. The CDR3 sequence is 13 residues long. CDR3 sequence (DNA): TGTGCCAGCAGCGCCGGGACAGGGAAGATGGCTTTCTTT. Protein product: CASSAGTGKMAFF.

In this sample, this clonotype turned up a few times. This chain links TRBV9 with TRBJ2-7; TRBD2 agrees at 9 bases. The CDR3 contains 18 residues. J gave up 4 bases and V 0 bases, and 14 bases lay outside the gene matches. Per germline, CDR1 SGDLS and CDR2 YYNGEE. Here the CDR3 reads CASSVGGSAGGLRYEQYF. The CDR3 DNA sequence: TGTGCCAGCAGCGTAGGCGGTTCGGCGGGGGGGCTCAGGTACGAGCAGTACTTC. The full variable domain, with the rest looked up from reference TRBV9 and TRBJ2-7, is DSGVTQTPKHLITATGQRVTLRCSPRSGDLSVYWYQQSLDQGLQFLIQYYNGEERAKGNILERFSAQQFPDLHSELNLSSLELGDSALYFCASSVGGSAGGLRYEQYFGPGTRLTVT.

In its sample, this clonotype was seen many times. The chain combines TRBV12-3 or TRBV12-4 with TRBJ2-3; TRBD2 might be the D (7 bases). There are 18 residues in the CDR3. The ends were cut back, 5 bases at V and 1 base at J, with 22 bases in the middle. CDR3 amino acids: CASSPRGGSGGRTDTQYF. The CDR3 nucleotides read TGTGCCAGCAGTCCAAGGGGGGGATCGGGGGGCCGCACAGATACGCAGTATTTT.

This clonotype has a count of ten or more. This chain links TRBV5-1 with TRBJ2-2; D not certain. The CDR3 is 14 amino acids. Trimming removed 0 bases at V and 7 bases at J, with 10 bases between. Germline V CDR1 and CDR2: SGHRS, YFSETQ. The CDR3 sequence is CASSLVTAGGELFF. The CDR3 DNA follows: TGCGCCAGCAGCTTGGTGACGGCCGGCGGGGAGCTGTTTTTT.

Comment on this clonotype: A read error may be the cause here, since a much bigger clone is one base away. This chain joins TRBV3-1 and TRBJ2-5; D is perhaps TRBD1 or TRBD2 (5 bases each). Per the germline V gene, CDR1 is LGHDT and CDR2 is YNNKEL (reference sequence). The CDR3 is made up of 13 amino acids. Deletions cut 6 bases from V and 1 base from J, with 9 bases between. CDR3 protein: CASRGRLQETQYF. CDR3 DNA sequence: TGTGCCAGCAGGGGACGGCTCCAAGAGACCCAGTACTTC.

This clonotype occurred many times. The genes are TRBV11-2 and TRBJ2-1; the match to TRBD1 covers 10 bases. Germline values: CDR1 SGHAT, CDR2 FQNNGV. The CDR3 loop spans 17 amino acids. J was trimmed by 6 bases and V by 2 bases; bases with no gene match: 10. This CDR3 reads CASSLSGTRTGGNEQFF. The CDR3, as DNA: TGTGCCAGCAGCTTATCCGGGACCCGGACAGGGGGCAATGAGCAGTTCTTC.

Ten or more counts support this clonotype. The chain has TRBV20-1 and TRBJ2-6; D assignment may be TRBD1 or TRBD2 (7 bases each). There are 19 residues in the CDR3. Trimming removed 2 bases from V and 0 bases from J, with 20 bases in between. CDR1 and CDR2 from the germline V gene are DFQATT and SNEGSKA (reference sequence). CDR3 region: CSARSGGAGRTSGANVLTF. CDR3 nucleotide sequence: TGCAGTGCTAGATCAGGGGGAGCGGGGCGTACCTCTGGGGCCAACGTCCTGACTTTC.

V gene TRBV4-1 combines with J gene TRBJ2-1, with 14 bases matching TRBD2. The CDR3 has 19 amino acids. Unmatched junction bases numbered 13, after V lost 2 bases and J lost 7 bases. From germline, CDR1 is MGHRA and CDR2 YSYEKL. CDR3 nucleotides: TGCGCCAGCAGCCAACCGATCCTAGGACTAGCGGGGGGAGGTAATGAGCAGTTCTTC. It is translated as CASSQPILGLAGGGNEQFF.

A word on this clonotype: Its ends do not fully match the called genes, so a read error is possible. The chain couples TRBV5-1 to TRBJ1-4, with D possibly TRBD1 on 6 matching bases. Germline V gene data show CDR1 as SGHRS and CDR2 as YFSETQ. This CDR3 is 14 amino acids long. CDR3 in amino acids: CASGLGGLNEKLFF. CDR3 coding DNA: TGCGCCAGCGGCTTGGGGGGCCTTAATGAAAAACTGTTTTTT.